This TCR beta chain originates from a study of shared clonotypes between healthy human individuals. Germline V gives CDR1 SGHAT, CDR2 FQNNGV. This CDR3 spans 16 amino acids. V lost 6 bases and J lost 2; bases outside the gene matches: 6. Terminally differentiated effector memory CD45RA+ cells were excluded by CCR7 positive selection of CD45RO-negative cells. The deep-level immunoSEQ assay was used. Repertoires were generated with immunoSEQ multiplex PCR, while TCRdb's copy carries only in-frame clones and drops some. Among approximately 720,000 clones, 92% were seen once, and the ten largest hold about 24%.

Specimen: naive CD8+ T cells sorted from blood. The rearrangement links TRBV11-2 to TRBJ2-1; 11 bases match TRBD2. The receptor was isolated from a man younger than 45 in good health. The CDR3 loop is CASSPSSGRTYNEQFF. In DNA form, the CDR3 reads TGTGCCAGCAGTCCTTCTAGCGGGAGGACCTACAATGAGCAGTTCTTC.